This TCR beta chain was documented in a study of blood T cells in healthy people across ages (dated by TCRdb to 2015 to 2017). Broadly, across the study: In model experiments, roughly one uniquely barcoded TCR beta cDNA molecule per two T cells was captured by template switching. Age-related changes in TCR beta repertoire diversity were measured in the study by deep sequencing normalized with unique cDNA molecular identifiers. The donors were divided into four age groups: young (average 16 years), middle-aged (almost 40), aged (approximately 64) and long-lived (roughly 88). Using the same blood draw, the study looked at two additional independent replicas of 1 million unique cDNA reads for two donors, one aged 18 to 30 and the other aged 80 or older. General findings and caveats noted by the study authors: Total diversity estimates from one million sequenced T cells were considered lower bounds and underestimates. Observed TCR beta diversity per million T cells fell roughly linearly with age, and a significant reduction was already apparent by age approximately 41. The percentage of naive T cells measured by flow cytometry correlated strongly with observed TCR beta diversity. Compared with the aged group, the long-lived group had more naive CD4+ T cells, fewer expanded clones and increased TCR diversity, a pattern suggesting age selection. Because donor CMV infection status was unknown, age-related changes in expanded clonotypes were potentially confounded. Since profiling was done on bulk unsorted PBMCs, naive and antigen-experienced compartments could not be conclusively compared.

Regarding this clonotype: Its target antigen remains unknown. An end of the junction does not agree with germline; a read error may underlie this.

Libraries were constructed by 5' RACE. TCRdb shows the sequencer as Illumina HiSeq 2500. A second roughly 6 to 11 cycle PCR used a sample-barcoded 5' primer and a J-beta primer mix. A unique molecular identifier was introduced onto each TCR beta cDNA molecule by a template-switch 5' adaptor carrying 12 random nucleotides. At least 2.5 million CDR3-containing paired-end reads were obtained from each sample. The Mint cDNA synthesis kit, primed by a TRBC-specific oligonucleotide, was used to synthesize first-strand cDNA from all RNA. Following uracil-DNA glycosylase treatment, all cDNA underwent a first 18-cycle PCR with the universal primers M1SS and BC2_uni_R. The paper's processing steps were these. For normalization, 1 million high-quality reads, each with a distinct molecular identifier, were randomly selected from each sample. Instead of being binned into consensus sequences, reads that shared molecular identifiers were thrown out. MiTCR, set to a Q25 quality threshold and the strictest error-elimination algorithm, was used for CDR3 identification, clonotype clustering and error correction. Lower-bound total TCR beta diversity was estimated with a nonparametric unseen species model using Euler transformation. TCRdb reprocessed the public reads (quality trimming at Q25 with fastp, clone calling with MiXCR) and kept in-frame beta chains. Each CDR3 protein appears once, grouped with its most common genes and DNA. The V and J calls reflect TCRdb's pipeline rather than the authors' work. This sample gives approximately 760,000 distinct CDR3 sequences in total; around 25% of them show up just once. The top ten constitute more than 8% of the sample.

The CDR3 spans 14 residues, from the cysteine through the phenylalanine. Of the read, only the CDR3 DNA is kept; its 42 bases are in frame from base 1. The germline V gene sets CDR1 to MNHEY and CDR2 to SVGAGI. The donors were under 40 Caucasian individuals from Russia, aged 6 to 90 years, who were systemically healthy. Approximately 9.3 milliliters of peripheral blood were collected from each donor into EDTA-treated Vacutainer tubes. Ficoll-Paque density-gradient centrifugation was used to isolate PBMCs, with at least 7 million per sample. Trizol reagent was used to extract total RNA from PBMCs, with at least 5 micrograms per sample. For every donor, flow cytometry on a PBMC aliquot measured the percentage of naive CD45RAhigh/CD27high T cells. The data were also submitted as part of a second study, on T cells of mothers and their children. The second paper states: Nine systemically healthy Caucasian individuals served as donors, namely three mothers together with their six children. cDNA synthesis consumed the entire amount of extracted RNA, loaded at about 1.6 ug RNA in each 15 ul reaction. Sample barcodes and 2-4 random nucleotides were added via the M1S primer in the second PCR. Over 8.5 million TCR beta CDR3 reads came from each mother, compared with some 3 million reads from each child. In both related and unrelated pairs, thymic selection shapes the output of TCR recombination in a similar way, with inherited differences having only a minor effect. Normalized repertoire overlap in related mother-child pairs was always slightly higher than in unrelated mother-child pairs, but the difference was never significant. Persistent microchimeric T cell clones were not detected, at a sensitivity of around 99 clones per million clonotypes. To look for features that set related mother-child pairs apart from unrelated individuals, the researchers ran deep NGS to compare the TCR beta repertoires of mothers and children. The mean age was roughly 40 +/- 4 years for the mothers and around 10 +/- 4 years for the children. Libraries were sequenced on Illumina HiSeq 2000 with 100+100 nt paired-end reads after adapter ligation with NEBNext reagents. To prevent cross-contamination, the mother and child libraries were prepared a month apart and were sequenced in separate runs. For each donor, between about 500,000 and 2,100,000 distinct TCR beta clonotypes were identified. Naive TCR beta clonotypes were estimated from low-frequency clonotypes matched to each donor's FACS-determined naive share, without sorting.

Recombination connected TRBV6-5 to TRBJ1-4, and TRBD1 may be the D gene, going by 5 matching bases. The clonotype was recovered from a boy under 18 in good health. The sequencing sample was made of blood. The CDR3 protein sequence reads: CASSYRGFDDKLFF. In nucleotides, the sequence is TGTGCCAGCAGTTACAGGGGTTTTGATGATAAACTGTTTTTT.